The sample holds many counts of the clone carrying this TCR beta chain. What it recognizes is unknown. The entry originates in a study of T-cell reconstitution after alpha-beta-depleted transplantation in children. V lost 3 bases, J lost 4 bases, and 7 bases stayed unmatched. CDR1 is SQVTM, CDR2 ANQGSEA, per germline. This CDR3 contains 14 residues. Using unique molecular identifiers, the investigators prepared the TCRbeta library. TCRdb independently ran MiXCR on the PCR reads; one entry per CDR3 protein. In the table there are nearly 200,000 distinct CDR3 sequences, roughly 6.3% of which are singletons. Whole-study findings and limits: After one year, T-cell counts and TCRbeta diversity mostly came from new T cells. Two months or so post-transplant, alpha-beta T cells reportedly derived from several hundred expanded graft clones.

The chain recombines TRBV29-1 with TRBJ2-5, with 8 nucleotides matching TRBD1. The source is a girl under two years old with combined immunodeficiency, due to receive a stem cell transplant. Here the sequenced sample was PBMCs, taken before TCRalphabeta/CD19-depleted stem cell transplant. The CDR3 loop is CSVEDTGGGETQYF. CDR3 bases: TGCAGCGTTGAGGATACAGGGGGTGGAGAGACCCAGTACTTC.